This TCR beta chain was retrieved from a study of blood T cell repertoires in COVID-19. Germline CDR1 LNHDA, CDR2 SQIVND (reference sequence). This CDR3 spans 15 amino acids. Losses at the gene ends were 0 bases for V and 3 bases for J; bases not matched to a gene: 5. The repertoire was sequenced with immunoSEQ multiplex PCR; TCRdb's copy has only in-frame clones and lacks some. Of about 200,000 clones listed, about 89% were seen once; the top ten hold around 6%. The V call is TRBV19, the J call TRBJ2-7; TRBD1 agrees at 7 bases. Sequencing input: peripheral blood. This TCR came from a man aged 55 to 69 who had recovered from COVID-19. CDR3 in DNA: TGTGCCAGTAGTATAGAAGGGACAGTAAACTACGAGCAGTACTTC. It codes for CASSIEGTVNYEQYF.